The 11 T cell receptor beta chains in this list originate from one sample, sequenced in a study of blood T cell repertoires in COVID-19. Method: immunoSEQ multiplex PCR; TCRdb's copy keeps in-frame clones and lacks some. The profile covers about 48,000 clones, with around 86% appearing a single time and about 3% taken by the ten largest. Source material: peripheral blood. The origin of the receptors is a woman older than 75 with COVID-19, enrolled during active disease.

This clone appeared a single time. CDR3 residues: CASKLTTGGSTGYTF. The CDR3 DNA sequence: TGTGCCAGCAAATTAACGACGGGGGGGTCAACTGGCTACACCTTC. The chain has TRBV28 and TRBJ1-2; maybe TRBD1 (5 bases). There are 15 residues in the CDR3. Per germline, CDR1 MDHEN and CDR2 SYDVKM. Deletions cut 7 bases from V and 7 bases from J, with 22 bases between.

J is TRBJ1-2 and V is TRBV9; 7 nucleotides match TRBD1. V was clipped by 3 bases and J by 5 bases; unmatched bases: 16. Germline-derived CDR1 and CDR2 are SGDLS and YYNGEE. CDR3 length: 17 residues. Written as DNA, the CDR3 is TGTGCCAGCAGCGGCGAGAGAGGGGGACAGACGATTTATGGCTACACCTTC. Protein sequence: CASSGERGGQTIYGYTF.

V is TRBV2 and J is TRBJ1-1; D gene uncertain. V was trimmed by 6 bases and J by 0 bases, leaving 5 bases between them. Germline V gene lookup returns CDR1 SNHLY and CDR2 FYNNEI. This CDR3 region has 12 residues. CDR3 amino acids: CASRSMNTEAFF. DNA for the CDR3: TGTGCCAGCAGGAGCATGAACACTGAAGCTTTCTTT.

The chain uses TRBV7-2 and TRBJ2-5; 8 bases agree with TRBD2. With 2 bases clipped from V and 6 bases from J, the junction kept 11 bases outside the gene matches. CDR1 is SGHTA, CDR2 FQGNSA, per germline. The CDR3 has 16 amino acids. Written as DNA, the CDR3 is TGTGCCAGCAGCTTAACCCCCACGGGGGGGCGAAAGACCCAGTACTTC. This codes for CASSLTPTGGRKTQYF.

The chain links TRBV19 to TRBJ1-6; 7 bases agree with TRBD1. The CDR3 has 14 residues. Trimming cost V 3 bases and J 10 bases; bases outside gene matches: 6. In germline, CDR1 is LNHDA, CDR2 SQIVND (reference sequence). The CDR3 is CASSIFQGDSPLHF. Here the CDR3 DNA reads TGTGCCAGTAGTATTTTCCAGGGGGACTCACCCCTCCACTTT.

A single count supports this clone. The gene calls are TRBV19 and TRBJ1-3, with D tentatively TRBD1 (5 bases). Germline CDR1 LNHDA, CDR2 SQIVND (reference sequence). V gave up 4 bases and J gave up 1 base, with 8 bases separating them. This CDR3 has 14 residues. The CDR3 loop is CASSKGTSGNTIYF. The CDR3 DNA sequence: TGTGCCAGTAGTAAAGGGACTTCTGGAAACACCATATATTTT. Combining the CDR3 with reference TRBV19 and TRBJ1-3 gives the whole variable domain DGGITQSPKYLFRKEGQNVTLSCEQNLNHDAMYWYRQDPGQGLRLIYYSQIVNDFQKGDIAEGYSVSREKKESFPLTVTSAQKNPTAFYLCASSKGTSGNTIYFGEGSWLTVV.

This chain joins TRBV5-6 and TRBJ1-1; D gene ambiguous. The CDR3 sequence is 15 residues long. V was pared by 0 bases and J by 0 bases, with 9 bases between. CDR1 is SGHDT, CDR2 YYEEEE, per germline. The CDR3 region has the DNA TGTGCCAGCAGCTTGGTGGGAGGGATGAACACTGAAGCTTTCTTT. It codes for CASSLVGGMNTEAFF.

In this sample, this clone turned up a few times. The CDR3 region is CATSERGISTDTQYF. In nucleotides, the CDR3 is TGTGCCACCAGTGAACGGGGAATAAGCACAGATACGCAGTATTTT. The chain combines TRBV24-1 with TRBJ2-3, with a weak D call TRBD2 (5 bases). V was pared by 4 bases and J by 0 bases, with 10 bases between. The CDR3 spans 15 residues. Per the germline V gene, CDR1 is KGHDR and CDR2 is SFDVKD.

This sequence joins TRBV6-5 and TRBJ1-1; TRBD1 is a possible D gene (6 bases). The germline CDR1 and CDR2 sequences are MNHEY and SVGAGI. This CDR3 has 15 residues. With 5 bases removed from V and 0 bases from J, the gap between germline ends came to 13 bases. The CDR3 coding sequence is TGTGCCAGCAGTCTCACCGGGACACTGAACACTGAAGCTTTCTTT. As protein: CASSLTGTLNTEAFF.

This CDR3 is CASSQDTGSHIQYF. The CDR3 DNA sequence: TGTGCCAGCAGCCAAGATACAGGGAGTCACATTCAGTACTTC. The chain employs TRBV14 and TRBJ2-4, with a tentative D call TRBD1 (6 bases). The CDR3 runs 14 residues. Between the trimmed V and J ends, which lost 0 bases and 8 bases, there was a span of 11 bases. Germline-derived CDR1 and CDR2 are SGHDN and FVKESK.

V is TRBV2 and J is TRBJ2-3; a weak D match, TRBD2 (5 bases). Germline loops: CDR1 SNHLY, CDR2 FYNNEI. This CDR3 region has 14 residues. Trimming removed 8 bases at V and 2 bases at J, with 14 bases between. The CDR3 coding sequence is TGTGCCAGCCGGCTAGCCCCCAACACAGATACGCAGTATTTT. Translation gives CASRLAPNTDTQYF.